Shown below are 24 T cell receptor beta chains from a single sample sequenced in a study of cytomegalovirus exposure and HLA in healthy donors. A multiplex PCR was run with 60 Vbeta primers and 13 Jbeta primers. Libraries were prepared by immunoSEQ multiplex PCR; TCRdb keeps only in-frame clonotypes and omits some of them. Here the sample spans about 130,000 clones, around 85% being singletons. Sequences were obtained from PBMCs. These receptors were collected from a woman aged 25 to 39 in good health and CMV-seropositive.

CDR3 DNA: TGTGCCAGCAGCTTATTTTCGGGGTGGAGGGATACGCAGTATTTT. It encodes CASSLFSGWRDTQYF. The chain links TRBV7-3 to TRBJ2-3; weak D call: TRBD2 (5 bases). This CDR3 contains 15 residues. Germline CDR1 SGHTA, CDR2 FQGTGA. V lost 2 bases and J 6 bases, leaving 15 bases between the germline ends.

V usage is TRBV2 and J usage is TRBJ2-7; D perhaps matches TRBD2 (6 bases). Germline lookup yields CDR1 SNHLY and CDR2 FYNNEI. The CDR3 is 12 amino acids. Deletions cut 6 bases from V and 7 bases from J, with 13 bases between. This CDR3 is CASRALAKEQYF. CDR3 DNA sequence: TGTGCCAGCAGGGCTCTAGCGAAGGAGCAGTACTTC.

This clone has a handful of counts. The sample contains more than one DNA sequence encoding this CDR3. The V gene is TRBV6-5, the J gene TRBJ2-3; 10 bases are shared with TRBD2. The CDR3 is 15 residues long. The trim removed 2 bases at V and 6 bases at J, leaving 5 bases unmatched. The germline CDR1 and CDR2 sequences are MNHEY and SVGAGI. The CDR3 is CASSYVAGGSDTQYF. The CDR3 region has the DNA TGTGCCAGCAGTTACGTAGCGGGAGGATCGGATACGCAGTATTTT.

This clone was recorded a few times. Here the CDR3 reads CASSIQGGGNIQYF. CDR3 bases: TGTGCCAGCAGCATACAGGGGGGTGGAAACATTCAGTACTTC. The chain recombines TRBV7-9 with TRBJ2-4; 8 positions match TRBD1. CDR1 and CDR2 (germline): SEHNR, FQNEAQ (reference sequence). There are 14 residues in the CDR3. The junction had 6 bases not matched to a gene; V was cut back by 5 bases and J by 6 bases.

The V and J genes are TRBV29-1 and TRBJ2-5; 7 bases match TRBD1. V lost 7 bases, J lost 10 bases, and 15 bases stayed unmatched. Per germline, CDR1 SQVTM and CDR2 ANQGSEA. The CDR3 loop spans 13 amino acids. Here the CDR3 DNA reads TGCAGCGCCGCTTTGACAGGGCAGGAGGTCCAGTACTTC. Its protein product is CSAALTGQEVQYF.

The V and J genes are TRBV12-5 and TRBJ2-3; possible D gene TRBD2, 6 bases. The germline CDR1 and CDR2 sequences are LGHNT and FRNRAP. Trimming stripped 8 bases from V and 1 base from J, with 10 bases between. CDR3 size: 13 residues. The CDR3 DNA reads TGTGCTAGTACCTCTAGCGGCACAGATACGCAGTATTTT. This codes for CASTSSGTDTQYF. The full variable domain, in which reference TRBV12-5 and TRBJ2-3 provide the parts outside the CDR3, is DARVTQTPRHKVTEMGQEVTMRCQPILGHNTVFWYRQTMMQGLELLAYFRNRAPLDDSGMPKDRFSAEMPDATLATLKIQPSEPRDSAVYFCASTSSGTDTQYFGPGTRLTVL.

J is TRBJ2-7 and V is TRBV5-8; TRBD1 agrees at 7 bases. V was clipped by 4 bases and J by 1 base; unmatched bases: 17. Looked up from germline, CDR1 is SGHTS and CDR2 is YDEGEE. There are 18 residues in the CDR3. The CDR3 nucleotides read TGTGCCAGCAGCCTTAAGACAGGGCTCGATGTTTTTTCCTACGAGCAGTACTTC. Translation gives CASSLKTGLDVFSYEQYF. Together with reference TRBV5-8 and TRBJ2-7, the CDR3 gives the full variable domain: EAGVTQSPTHLIKTRGQQATLRCSPISGHTSVYWYQQALGLGLQFLLWYDEGEERNRGNFPPRFSGRQFPNYSSELNVNALELEDSALYLCASSLKTGLDVFSYEQYFGPGTRLTVT.

This clone was seen more than once but under ten times. One junction end does not reproduce the germline sequence, and a read error may be involved. The chain carries TRBV4-1 and TRBJ2-5; D uncertain. Germline V gene data show CDR1 as MGHRA and CDR2 as YSYEKL. There are 13 residues in the CDR3. CDR3 residues: CASSQARQESQYF. The CDR3 nucleotides read TGCGCCAGCAGCCAAGCCAGGCAAGAGTCCCAGTACTTC.

The chain has TRBV19 and TRBJ1-2; 7 bases match TRBD1. CDR1 is LNHDA and CDR2 is SQIVND in the germline V gene (reference sequence). V lost 5 bases and J lost 4; bases outside the gene matches: 10. This CDR3 has 15 amino acids. The chain's CDR3 is CASSLPGTAFYGYTF. The DNA for the CDR3 is TGTGCCAGTAGTTTGCCGGGGACAGCTTTCTATGGCTACACCTTC.

The J gene is TRBJ2-1, the V gene TRBV5-1, with D perhaps matching TRBD1 (5 bases). The germline V gene has CDR1 SGHRS and CDR2 YFSETQ. The CDR3 contains 14 residues. V dropped 0 bases and J dropped 1 base, with 5 bases sitting between them. CDR3 residues: CASSLGQSYNEQFF. CDR3 coding DNA: TGCGCCAGCAGCTTGGGACAGTCCTACAATGAGCAGTTCTTC.

This chain uses TRBV2 with TRBJ1-5; D is unclear. The V gene's germline CDR1 is SNHLY and CDR2 FYNNEI. This CDR3 region has 15 residues. V was pared by 1 base and J by 0 bases, with 7 bases between. The CDR3 loop is CASSEGGNSNQPQHF. CDR3 sequence (DNA): TGTGCCAGCAGTGAAGGCGGTAATAGCAATCAGCCCCAGCATTTT.

V and J are TRBV5-4 and TRBJ2-3; unclear D gene. Germline CDR1 SGHNT, CDR2 YYREEE (reference sequence). V lost 0 bases and J lost 4, with 6 bases in between. The CDR3 consists of 13 residues. The chain's CDR3 is CASSLAVPDTQYF. CDR3 DNA sequence: TGTGCCAGCAGCTTGGCTGTTCCAGATACGCAGTATTTT.

The V gene is TRBV7-9, the J gene TRBJ1-1; tentative D call: TRBD1 (6 bases). Trimming took off 7 bases at V and 4 bases at J, with 16 bases between the two ends. This CDR3 comprises 14 residues. Germline CDR1 is SEHNR and CDR2 is FQNEAQ (reference sequence). The CDR3 DNA follows: TGTGCCAGCACCCCTACAGGGACGCGCACTGAAGCTTTCTTT. Translation: CASTPTGTRTEAFF.

The V and J genes are TRBV6-1 and TRBJ2-1; D perhaps matches TRBD2 (6 bases). CDR1 is MNHNS, CDR2 SASEGT, per germline. The V and J ends lost 7 bases and 6 bases respectively, with 16 bases between them. The CDR3 totals 14 residues. CDR3 in DNA: TGTGCCAGCAAAAGCGGGTGGGTGTTCAATGAGCAGTTCTTC. Translating gives CASKSGWVFNEQFF.

This chain links TRBV28 with TRBJ2-7; TRBD1 aligns across 10 bases. Per the germline V gene, CDR1 is MDHEN and CDR2 is SYDVKM. The trim removed 5 bases at V and 3 bases at J, leaving 19 bases unmatched. There are 19 residues in the CDR3. For the CDR3, the DNA is TGTGCCAGCAGTCCGGGGGACAGGGGCGTCTCACCTACCATCTACGAGCAGTACTTC. Protein sequence: CASSPGDRGVSPTIYEQYF.

The V gene is TRBV20-1, the J gene TRBJ1-1; D ambiguous. The length of the CDR3 is 11 residues. V was clipped by 5 bases and J by 0 bases, with 4 bases between them. In germline, CDR1 is DFQATT, CDR2 SNEGSKA (reference sequence). CDR3: CSASMNTEAFF. The CDR3 region has the DNA TGCAGTGCTTCCATGAACACTGAAGCTTTCTTT.

The J gene is TRBJ2-7, the V gene TRBV19, with TRBD1 matching 8 bases. CDR3 length: 14 residues. Trimming removed 5 bases from V and 5 bases from J; junction bases left unmatched: 8. CDR1 LNHDA and CDR2 SQIVND come from the germline V gene (reference sequence). The CDR3 sequence: CASSPRTGSDEQYF. The CDR3 region has the DNA TGTGCCAGTAGTCCCCGGACAGGGAGCGACGAGCAGTACTTC.

The rearrangement joins TRBV2 to TRBJ2-7, with D perhaps TRBD2 (5 bases). The CDR3 spans 14 residues. The V gene's germline CDR1 is SNHLY and CDR2 FYNNEI. Trimming shortened V by 4 bases and J by 5 bases, and 15 bases separated the two germline ends. The CDR3 nucleotides are TGTGCCAGCAGTGTAATCCGGGAAGGTAACGAGCAGTACTTC. As protein: CASSVIREGNEQYF.

V is TRBV6-4 and J is TRBJ1-5; no firm D call. The CDR3 extends over 13 amino acids. Germline V lookup: CDR1 MRHNA, CDR2 SNTAGT. V was pared by 6 bases and J by 6 bases, with 12 bases between. The CDR3 region is CASSRGVGQPQHF. The CDR3 coding sequence is TGTGCCAGCAGCCGGGGAGTGGGTCAGCCCCAGCATTTT.

V gene TRBV27 combines with J gene TRBJ1-2; TRBD1 might be the D (6 bases). The CDR3 consists of 13 residues. In germline, CDR1 is MNHEY, CDR2 SMNVEV (reference sequence). The ends were cut back, 5 bases at V and 5 bases at J, with 12 bases in the middle. CDR3 sequence reads: CASSPPGQYGYTF. The CDR3 DNA reads TGTGCCAGCAGTCCCCCCGGACAGTATGGCTACACCTTC.

The chain is built from TRBV9 and TRBJ2-7; a weak D match, TRBD2 (6 bases). Deletions cut 0 bases from V and 3 bases from J, with 10 bases between. The CDR3 is made up of 14 amino acids. Germline CDR1 reads SGDLS; CDR2 reads YYNGEE. The CDR3, as DNA: TGTGCCAGCAGCGTAGGAGGCGGGGACTACGAGCAGTACTTC. Amino acids: CASSVGGGDYEQYF.

The genes are TRBV30 and TRBJ1-5; TRBD1 agrees at 8 bases. V dropped 2 bases and J dropped 7; count of bases not matched to a gene: 4. The CDR3 has 13 residues. Germline V lookup: CDR1 GTSNPN, CDR2 SVGIG (reference sequence). CDR3 coding DNA: TGTGCCTGGAGTCCACAGGGGGGACAGCCCCAGCATTTT. Its translation: CAWSPQGGQPQHF.

This chain joins TRBV28 and TRBJ2-7; 8 nucleotides match TRBD1. Per germline, CDR1 MDHEN and CDR2 SYDVKM. The CDR3 spans 18 residues. The trim removed 1 base at V and 6 bases at J, leaving 17 bases unmatched. This chain's CDR3 is CASSLLGTGREGVGEQYF. In DNA, the CDR3 is TGTGCCAGCAGTTTATTGGGGACAGGCCGAGAGGGGGTTGGCGAGCAGTACTTC.

The chain joins TRBV28 to TRBJ2-1, with D unclear. CDR1 and CDR2 from the germline V gene are MDHEN and SYDVKM. With 5 bases removed from V and 0 bases from J, the gap between germline ends came to 8 bases. The CDR3 is made up of 14 amino acids. CDR3 sequence: CASSLSSSYNEQFF. The CDR3, as DNA: TGTGCCAGCAGTCTGTCCAGCTCCTACAATGAGCAGTTCTTC.